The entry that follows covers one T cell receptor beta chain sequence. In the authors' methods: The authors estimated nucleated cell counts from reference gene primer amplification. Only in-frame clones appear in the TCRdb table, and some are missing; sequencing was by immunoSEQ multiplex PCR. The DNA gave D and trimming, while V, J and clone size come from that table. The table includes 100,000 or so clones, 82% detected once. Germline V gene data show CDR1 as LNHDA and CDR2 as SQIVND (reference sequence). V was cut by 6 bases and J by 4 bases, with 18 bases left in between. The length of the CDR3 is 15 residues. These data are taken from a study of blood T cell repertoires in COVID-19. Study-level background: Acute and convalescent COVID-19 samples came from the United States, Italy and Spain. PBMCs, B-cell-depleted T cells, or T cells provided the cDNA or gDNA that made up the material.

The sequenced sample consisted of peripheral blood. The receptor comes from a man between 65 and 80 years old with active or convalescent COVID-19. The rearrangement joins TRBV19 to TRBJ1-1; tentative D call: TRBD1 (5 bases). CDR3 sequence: CASSRGGGMVTEAFF. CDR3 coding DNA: TGTGCCAGTAGCCGTGGGGGGGGAATGGTCACTGAAGCTTTCTTT.